A single sample is the source of the 15 T cell receptor beta chains below, sequenced in a study of control samples from healthy donors and cancer patients. Profiling relied on immunoSEQ multiplex PCR, and the TCRdb table lists in-frame clones only, not all of them. The sample comprises roughly 59,000 clones, more than 85% of which are singletons, and about 1.7% rests with the top ten. Input material: PBMCs. The receptors stem from a man aged 40-55 years with colorectal cancer.

V and J are TRBV5-4 and TRBJ1-1; a possible D gene is TRBD1 (5 bases). CDR1 is SGHNT, CDR2 YYREEE, per germline (reference sequence). Trimming removed 0 bases from V and 1 base from J, with 13 bases in between. This CDR3 has 16 amino acids. The CDR3 DNA follows: TGTGCCAGCAGCTTGGCCGGGGGGAGGACGAACACTGAAGCTTTCTTT. Translation: CASSLAGGRTNTEAFF.

CDR3 loop: CASSPTGTGYTF. CDR3 DNA sequence: TGTGCCAGCAGCCCGACAGGGACTGGCTACACCTTC. The J gene is TRBJ1-2, the V gene TRBV12-3 or TRBV12-4; 7 bases are shared with TRBD1. V shed 6 bases, J shed 7 bases, and the junction held 5 bases outside the gene matches. The CDR3 loop spans 12 amino acids.

The genes are TRBV13 and TRBJ2-6, with TRBD2 matching 10 bases. V trimming: 4 bases; J trimming: 6 bases; junction bases outside the gene matches: 6. Germline lookup yields CDR1 PRHDT and CDR2 FYEKMQ (reference sequence). This CDR3 comprises 16 residues. The CDR3 DNA is TGTGCCAGCAGCTCCCAGCGGGGGGGCGAGGCCAACGTCCTGACTTTC. Its translation is CASSSQRGGEANVLTF.

The J gene is TRBJ2-1, the V gene TRBV10-2; 8 nucleotides line up with TRBD1. With 1 base clipped from V and 12 bases from J, the junction kept 2 bases outside the gene matches. The CDR3 runs 12 residues. Germline CDR1 reads WSHSY; CDR2 reads SAAADI. CDR3 sequence (DNA): TGCGCCAGCAGTGAGTTAGGGACAGGGCAGTTCTTC. The encoded protein is CASSELGTGQFF.

This chain connects TRBV6-5 to TRBJ2-6; perhaps TRBD1 as D (5 bases). Germline V gene lookup returns CDR1 MNHEY and CDR2 SVGAGI. There are 15 residues in the CDR3. The V end lost 2 bases, the J end lost 0 bases, and 5 bases lay between the germline ends. The CDR3 reads CASSYRGSGANVLTF. Written as DNA, the CDR3 is TGTGCCAGCAGTTACAGGGGCTCTGGGGCCAACGTCCTGACTTTC.

The gene calls are TRBV3-1 (or the pseudogene TRBV3-2) and TRBJ1-5; D remains ambiguous. Germline CDR1 LGHDT, CDR2 YNNKEL (reference sequence). The CDR3 spans 16 residues. Trimming stripped 0 bases from V and 3 bases from J, with 12 bases between. The CDR3 nucleotides are TGTGCCAGCAGCCAAGATGGAGCAGGTTCCAATCAGCCCCAGCATTTT. This gives the protein CASSQDGAGSNQPQHF.

The genes are TRBV19 and TRBJ2-4; D gene uncertain. The CDR3 has 15 amino acids. Germline loops: CDR1 LNHDA, CDR2 SQIVND (reference sequence). The V gene lost 0 bases and the J gene lost 5 bases, with 11 bases spanning the gap. The CDR3 sequence is CASSIDVGRENIQYF. As DNA, the CDR3 is TGTGCCAGTAGTATAGACGTGGGAAGGGAAAACATTCAGTACTTC.

The V call is TRBV5-1, the J call TRBJ2-2; D is ambiguous. In germline, CDR1 is SGHRS, CDR2 YFSETQ. The CDR3 has 14 residues. Trimming cost V 4 bases and J 2 bases, with 9 bases left between them. In nucleotides, the CDR3 is TGCGCCAGCAGCATCCGGGCCAACACCGGGGAGCTGTTTTTT. Its protein product is CASSIRANTGELFF.

This rearrangement joins TRBV25-1 to TRBJ2-3; D is ambiguous. There are 15 residues in the CDR3. Per the germline V gene, CDR1 is MGHDK and CDR2 is SYGVNS. Trimming removed 1 base at V and 2 bases at J, with 10 bases between. Here the CDR3 reads CASSELGRNTDTQYF. The CDR3 DNA sequence: TGTGCCAGCAGTGAATTAGGGCGGAACACAGATACGCAGTATTTT.

V usage is TRBV27 and J usage is TRBJ1-1; possible D gene TRBD1, 5 bases. V gave up 10 bases and J gave up 10 bases, with 19 bases separating them. Germline lookup yields CDR1 MNHEY and CDR2 SMNVEV (reference sequence). There are 12 residues in the CDR3. CDR3 region: CATLSTGRGAFF. The CDR3 DNA reads TGTGCCACCCTGTCAACGGGGCGAGGAGCTTTCTTT.

The chain has TRBV11-2 and TRBJ1-6; tentatively, D is TRBD1 (5 bases). The V end was cut by 2 bases, the J end by 5 bases, with 10 bases between. CDR3 length equals 15 residues. Germline CDR1 SGHAT, CDR2 FQNNGV. This CDR3 reads CASSLWGPDNSPLHF. CDR3 bases: TGTGCCAGCAGCTTATGGGGACCCGATAATTCACCCCTCCACTTT.

The chain recombines TRBV12-5 with TRBJ2-1, with TRBD2 identical over 13 bases. The CDR3 has 17 amino acids. The V gene end was trimmed by 1 base and the J gene end by 10 bases; junction bases not matched to a gene: 10. Germline V gene sequence: CDR1 LGHNT, CDR2 FRNRAP. CDR3 residues: CASGLAPGTSGAREQFF. In DNA, the CDR3 is TGTGCTAGTGGTTTGGCTCCCGGGACTAGCGGGGCCAGAGAGCAGTTCTTC.

The chain employs TRBV20-1 and TRBJ1-2, with a tentative D call TRBD1 (5 bases). V was shortened by 7 bases and J by 8 bases, with 14 bases between the two germline ends. This CDR3 region has 11 residues. The germline CDR1 and CDR2 sequences are DFQATT and SNEGSKA (reference sequence). The CDR3 DNA reads TGCAGTGGGGGCAGGGATGGCGGCTACACCTTC. The encoded protein is CSGGRDGGYTF.

The chain uses TRBV7-2 and TRBJ2-2; D perhaps matches TRBD1 (5 bases). Between the trimmed V and J ends, which lost 1 base and 0 bases, there was a span of 9 bases. CDR1 is SGHTA and CDR2 is FQGNSA in the germline V gene. The CDR3 is 16 residues long. The CDR3 reads CASSLGQSANTGELFF. The CDR3 region has the DNA TGTGCCAGCAGCTTAGGACAGTCCGCGAACACCGGGGAGCTGTTTTTT.

The chain has TRBV4-2 and TRBJ1-2; no firm D call. V dropped 0 bases and J dropped 7 bases, with 15 bases sitting between them. The CDR3 is made up of 15 amino acids. Germline V lookup: CDR1 LGHNA, CDR2 YNFKEQ. The CDR3 DNA is TGTGCCAGCAGCCAAGATACACAGCCACGGGGTGGCTACACCTTC. It specifies CASSQDTQPRGGYTF.